The rows below give T cell receptor beta chains drawn from one sample of a study of blood T cell repertoires in COVID-19. Assay: immunoSEQ multiplex PCR; the TCRdb copy retains only in-frame clones and omits some. The table has 150,000 to 200,000 clones, approximately 85% seen once; the top ten hold about 1.2%. The sample comprised peripheral blood. These receptors all stem from a man aged 55 to 70 who had recovered from COVID-19. Both conserved end residues are part of each CDR3. The D gene is left open where the match is weak. For some rows the clone size is stated as once, few or many, or as a class when expanded; others skip it.

j_call,v_call,d_call,clone_size,cdr3_nt,cdr3_aa
TRBJ2-7,TRBV6-5,.,.,TGTGCCAGCAGTTACGGTGCGGGGGCAGAGGGATACGAGCAGTACTTC,CASSYGAGAEGYEQYF
TRBJ1-3,TRBV4-3,.,few,TGCGCCAGCAGCCAAGATTACCTATCCTCTGGAAACACCATATATTTT,CASSQDYLSSGNTIYF
TRBJ2-4,TRBV6-2/TRBV6-3,.,few,TGTGCCAGCAGCGGGGCGGCCAAAAATCAGTACTTC,CASSGAAKNQYF
TRBJ2-3,TRBV7-9,TRBD2,.,TGTGCCAGCAGCTACCGGGGGGGCGACACAGATACGCAGTATTTT,CASSYRGGDTDTQYF
TRBJ1-5,TRBV6-2/TRBV6-3,.,once,TGTGCCAGCAGTCCCTGGCTTGGGCAGGGGAGCAATCAGCCCCAGCATTTT,CASSPWLGQGSNQPQHF
TRBJ2-2,TRBV7-2,TRBD1,few,TGTGCCAGCAGCTTAGCGCGTACAGGGGACGGGGAGCTGTTTTTT,CASSLARTGDGELFF
TRBJ2-7,TRBV11-2,.,.,TGTGCCAGCAGCTTAGCAGGGCGGGACTACGAGCAGTACTTC,CASSLAGRDYEQYF
TRBJ2-7,TRBV15,.,.,TGTGCCACCAGCAGCCCAGAGAGCGGCACCTACGAGCAGTACTTC,CATSSPESGTYEQYF
TRBJ1-1,TRBV19,.,once,TGTGCCAGTAGTCCGGACTCACGGTGGTACACTGAAGCTTTCTTT,CASSPDSRWYTEAFF
TRBJ1-3,TRBV6-5,.,once,TGTGCCAGCCTCAGGGGAAACACCATATATTTT,CASLRGNTIYF
TRBJ2-3,TRBV29-1,.,.,TGCAGCGTTAGCGGACTACCGATCTCACCAGATACGCAGTATTTT,CSVSGLPISPDTQYF
TRBJ2-7,TRBV7-9,TRBD2,.,TGTGCCAGCAGCTTAACCACGGGGGGTCTCTACGAGCAGTACTTC,CASSLTTGGLYEQYF
TRBJ1-4,TRBV7-2,.,.,TGTGCCAGCAGCTTATGGGGGGGGAATGAAAAACTGTTTTTT,CASSLWGGNEKLFF
TRBJ1-1,TRBV7-9,.,many,TGTGCCAGCAGCTTAGGGGCAGGTTTCACTGAAGCTTTCTTT,CASSLGAGFTEAFF
TRBJ1-5,TRBV6-5,.,.,TGTGCCAGCAGAACAGCTAGCAATCAGCCCCAGCATTTT,CASRTASNQPQHF
TRBJ2-1,TRBV19,TRBD1,once,TGTGCCAGTAGTTGGGCCAGGGGGAACAATGAGCAGTTCTTC,CASSWARGNNEQFF
TRBJ2-1,TRBV7-3,TRBD2,.,TGTGCCAGCAGCTCGGTAGCGGGGGGGCCGCGAAATGAGCAGTTCTTC,CASSSVAGGPRNEQFF
TRBJ1-2,TRBV27,.,few,TGTGCCAGCACCCCTGGGAGGGGCGGTGGCTACACCTTC,CASTPGRGGGYTF
TRBJ1-1,TRBV4-3,.,.,TGCGCCAGCAGCCAAGATCGGAGGGGAGGAGGAGCTGAAGCTTTCTTT,CASSQDRRGGGAEAFF
TRBJ2-5,TRBV5-1,TRBD2,.,TGCGCCAGCAGCTCTCTAGCGGGGCAAGAGACCCAGTACTTC,CASSSLAGQETQYF
TRBJ1-2,TRBV7-9,.,many,TGTGCCAGCAGCCCTCCAGGGCGAGGCTACACCTTC,CASSPPGRGYTF
TRBJ2-3,TRBV4-1,.,.,TGCGCCAGCAGCCAAGATTCAGTGGATACGCAGTATTTT,CASSQDSVDTQYF
TRBJ2-5,TRBV3-1/TRBV3-2,.,.,TGTGCCAGCAGCCAAGAAGTCGGATTAGCGGAGCCCCAAGAGACCCAGTACTTC,CASSQEVGLAEPQETQYF
TRBJ2-2,TRBV6-1,.,.,TGTGCCAGCAGTGAAGCGGTACTGGAGCTGTTTTTT,CASSEAVLELFF
TRBJ2-5,TRBV5-1,TRBD1,many,TGCGCCAGCAGCTTGGATACAGGGGGCTATGAGACCCAGTACTTC,CASSLDTGGYETQYF
TRBJ1-2,TRBV27,.,.,TGTGCCAGCAGTTCACCCACCTACTTGGGGCTCGGCTATGGCTACACCTTC,CASSSPTYLGLGYGYTF
TRBJ2-3,TRBV4-1,.,.,TGCGCCAGCAGCCACTCGACAGACGGAGATACGCAGTATTTT,CASSHSTDGDTQYF
TRBJ2-2,TRBV6-5,.,.,TGTGCCAGCAACCAGGCAGCCACCGGGGAGCTGTTTTTT,CASNQAATGELFF
TRBJ2-1,TRBV27,.,many,TGTGCCAGCAGTTCACTACACAATGAGCAGTTCTTC,CASSSLHNEQFF
TRBJ2-1,TRBV7-3,.,.,TGTGCCAGCAGCTTAAGACCTAGGAGTGAGCAGTTCTTC,CASSLRPRSEQFF
TRBJ2-6,TRBV19,.,once,TGTGCCAGTAGTATTGGCCAGTTTTGGGGGGCCAACGTCCTGACTTTC,CASSIGQFWGANVLTF
TRBJ1-4,TRBV20-1,.,.,TGCAGTGCTAGTCAGAGGCGTGAAAAACTGTTTTTT,CSASQRREKLFF
TRBJ1-2,TRBV3-1/TRBV3-2,.,.,TGTGCCAGCAGCCAAGGGGGGACAAGTTATGGCTACACCTTC,CASSQGGTSYGYTF
TRBJ2-4,TRBV5-5,.,.,TGTGCCAGCAGCTTTTCCCAATTAGAGGACATTCAGTACTTC,CASSFSQLEDIQYF
TRBJ2-5,TRBV3-1/TRBV3-2,.,.,TGTGCCAGCAGGGAGGGCGGCCAAGAGACCCAGTACTTC,CASREGGQETQYF
TRBJ2-1,TRBV6-5,.,.,TGTGCCAGCAGTTACTCGTCGGGGTACTATGAGCAGTTCTTC,CASSYSSGYYEQFF
TRBJ1-1,TRBV6-5,.,.,TGTGCCAGCAGTTCCCCCTCGCCTCCCCATCGGGCTTTCTTT,CASSSPSPPHRAFF
TRBJ2-1,TRBV6-2/TRBV6-3,.,few,TGTGCCAGCAGCAACGACAGGTCGGCCAATGAGCAGTTCTTC,CASSNDRSANEQFF
TRBJ2-3,TRBV30,.,.,TGTGCCTGGAGTGCCGAGCTAGGTCTTACGCAGTATTTT,CAWSAELGLTQYF
TRBJ1-6,TRBV3-1/TRBV3-2,TRBD1,.,TGTGCCAGCAGCTCCCGGGACAGGGGTAGGAATTCACCCCTCCACTTT,CASSSRDRGRNSPLHF
TRBJ1-2,TRBV5-4,.,.,TGTGCCAGCAGCCGCACGGGATCAAACTATGGCTACACCTTC,CASSRTGSNYGYTF
TRBJ1-3,TRBV15,TRBD1,.,TGTGCCACCAGCAGAGATCAGGGGGCGAGCTCTGGAAACACCATATATTTT,CATSRDQGASSGNTIYF
TRBJ1-2,TRBV7-9,.,.,TGTGCCAGCAGCTTAGAGGGAGTCGCGGCGTCCTATGGCTACACCTTC,CASSLEGVAASYGYTF
TRBJ1-4,TRBV3-1/TRBV3-2,TRBD1,.,TGTGCCAGCAGCCACCAGGGACAGGGAGACGGTGAAAAACTGTTTTTT,CASSHQGQGDGEKLFF
TRBJ1-1,TRBV2,.,.,TGTGCCAGCAAATTACTCACTGAAGCTTTCTTT,CASKLLTEAFF
TRBJ1-1,TRBV5-1,.,.,TGCGCCAGCAGCTTGGAGGCAGGGAACACTGAAGCTTTCTTT,CASSLEAGNTEAFF
TRBJ1-6,TRBV5-4,.,.,TGTGCCAGCAGCTTGTCCTACTATAATTCACCCCTCCACTTT,CASSLSYYNSPLHF
TRBJ2-1,TRBV7-8,TRBD1,.,TGTGCCAGCAGCTTAGCGTTCGGGACAGGATTTAATGAGCAGTTCTTC,CASSLAFGTGFNEQFF
TRBJ1-2,TRBV5-1,.,.,TGCGCCAGCACGGTTGGGCCACTCTATGGCTACACCTTC,CASTVGPLYGYTF
TRBJ1-5,TRBV19,.,.,TGTGCCAGTAGTATAGCAGGGCTTAGCAATCAGCCCCAGCATTTT,CASSIAGLSNQPQHF
TRBJ1-6,TRBV10-2,TRBD1,once,TGCGCCAGCAGTGAGTCGATTCCAGGGGGCTCTAATTCACCCCTCCACTTT,CASSESIPGGSNSPLHF
TRBJ1-4,TRBV4-3,.,.,TGCGCCAGCAGCCAAGCTAGAACAGGGATATTAGAAAAACTGTTTTTT,CASSQARTGILEKLFF
TRBJ1-1,TRBV19,.,few,TGTGCCAGCCGCGGGGGAGCTTTCTTT,CASRGGAFF
TRBJ2-1,TRBV27,TRBD1,.,TGTGCCAGCAGCTACCTATACAGGGGAGTATACAATGAGCAGTTCTTC,CASSYLYRGVYNEQFF